Given below is one TCR beta chain in context. Germline CDR1 and CDR2: KGHSH and LQKENI. There are 13 residues in the CDR3. Trimming shortened V by 5 bases and J by 2 bases, and 9 bases separated the two germline ends. Authors' data handling: Estimates of nucleated cell counts were drawn from the amplification of reference gene primers. The method was immunoSEQ multiplex PCR; TCRdb's version includes in-frame clones alone and lacks a portion of them. That table supplies the V and J calls and clone size; D and trimming were determined from the DNA. The data show 60,000 or so clones, with around nine tenths seen just once and about an eighth held by the top ten. These data come from a study of blood T cell repertoires in COVID-19. Study at large: From the United States, Italy and Spain came samples of acute and convalescent COVID-19. The cDNA or gDNA used as material had been derived from T cells, B-cell-depleted T cells, or PBMCs.

The clonotype was recovered from a human donor with active COVID-19. The donor label of this sample is uncertain. Sample: peripheral blood. This chain links TRBV18 with TRBJ1-2, with a weak D call TRBD1 (6 bases). Here the CDR3 DNA reads TGTGCCAGCTCATTACAGGGAAACTATGGCTACACCTTC. It encodes CASSLQGNYGYTF.